A single sample gave rise to the 15 T cell receptor beta chains below, sequenced in a study of cytomegalovirus exposure and HLA in healthy donors. 13 Jbeta primers and 60 Vbeta primers were used for the PCR. Here immunoSEQ multiplex PCR was the method, and the copy in TCRdb shows in-frame clones only, minus some. The sample yields around 150,000 clones, about 80% seen once. Sequenced material: PBMCs. These receptors were taken from a man aged 25-40 years in good health and CMV-seropositive.

The chain recombines TRBV6-5 with TRBJ2-1, with 7 nucleotides matching TRBD2. V lost 3 bases and J lost 1; bases outside the gene matches: 3. The CDR3 has 15 residues. Germline CDR1 MNHEY, CDR2 SVGAGI. The CDR3 DNA reads TGTGCCAGCAGTTATCCGGGGGGATCCTACAATGAGCAGTTCTTC. Residues: CASSYPGGSYNEQFF.

The V and J genes are TRBV10-1 and TRBJ1-5; 11 bases are a match to TRBD1. V dropped 7 bases and J dropped 7; count of bases not matched to a gene: 6. Germline-derived CDR1 and CDR2 are WNHNN and SYGVQD (reference sequence). This CDR3 spans 14 amino acids. The CDR3 DNA reads TGCGCCAGCAAGAGGACAGGGGGCGAACAGCCCCAGCATTTT. This translates into CASKRTGGEQPQHF.

J is TRBJ1-1 and V is TRBV6-4, with D perhaps matching TRBD1 (6 bases). V lost 6 bases to trimming and J lost 0 bases, with 11 bases between them. Looked up from germline, CDR1 is MRHNA and CDR2 is SNTAGT. CDR3 length: 14 amino acids. The CDR3 bases are TGTGCCAGCAGCCGACGACAGGTGAACACTGAAGCTTTCTTT. This translates into CASSRRQVNTEAFF.

CDR3 loop: CASSPGGVASYEQYF. CDR3 in DNA: TGTGCCAGCAGCCCCGGCGGGGTGGCGTCCTACGAGCAGTACTTC. The chain employs TRBV5-8 and TRBJ2-7; TRBD2 might be the D (6 bases). Between the trimmed V and J ends, which lost 4 bases and 1 base, there was a span of 15 bases. The CDR3 spans 15 residues. The V gene's germline CDR1 is SGHTS and CDR2 YDEGEE.

The rearrangement uses TRBV29-1 and TRBJ2-7, with TRBD2 as a possible D gene (5 bases). CDR3 length: 10 amino acids. V lost 4 bases, J lost 7 bases, and 8 bases lay in between. Germline CDR1 is SQVTM and CDR2 is ANQGSEA. CDR3 nucleotides: TGCAGCGTTGGGGAGAGGGAGCAGTACTTC. Its translation is CSVGEREQYF.

V and J are TRBV2 and TRBJ2-3; TRBD2 matches at 7 bases. The ends lost 9 bases at V and 4 bases at J; junction bases unmatched: 13. The germline gives CDR1 SNHLY, CDR2 FYNNEI. This CDR3 is 15 amino acids long. The CDR3 DNA follows: TGTGCCAGTCAAAAGCGGGAAGGAGGTCCAGATACGCAGTATTTT. The encoded protein is CASQKREGGPDTQYF.

To note about this clone: Other DNA sequences in the same sample also yield this CDR3. This rearrangement joins TRBV7-3 to TRBJ2-1; TRBD2 matches 8 bases. This CDR3 has 17 residues. The V gene end was trimmed by 2 bases and the J gene end by 0 bases; junction bases not matched to a gene: 6. Germline lookup yields CDR1 SGHTA and CDR2 FQGTGA. CDR3 DNA: TGTGCCAGCAGCTTACGGGCGGGGGGTATCTCCTACAATGAGCAGTTCTTC. This sequence encodes CASSLRAGGISYNEQFF.

Ten or more counts support this clone. The rearrangement uses TRBV18 and TRBJ1-4, with D tentatively TRBD1 (6 bases). The CDR3 extends over 17 amino acids. Trimming removed 2 bases from V and 0 bases from J, with 13 bases in between. CDR1 and CDR2 from the germline V gene are KGHSH and LQKENI. The chain's CDR3 is CASSPVPGDTTNEKLFF. In DNA form, the CDR3 reads TGTGCCAGCTCACCAGTACCAGGGGATACAACTAATGAAAAACTGTTTTTT. The variable domain in full, with the rest retrieved from reference TRBV18 and TRBJ1-4, is NAGVMQNPRHLVRRRGQEARLRCSPMKGHSHVYWYRQLPEEGLKFMVYLQKENIIDESGMPKERFSAEFPKEGPSILRIQQVVRGDSAAYFCASSPVPGDTTNEKLFFGSGTQLSVL.

CDR3 protein: CASSSPSGMSDTQYF. Written as DNA, the CDR3 is TGTGCCAGCAGCTCCCCTAGCGGGATGTCAGATACGCAGTATTTT. The J gene is TRBJ2-3, the V gene TRBV7-9, with TRBD2 matching 9 bases. Germline V CDR1 and CDR2: SEHNR, FQNEAQ (reference sequence). J was trimmed by 4 bases and V by 4 bases; bases with no gene match: 6. The CDR3 extends over 15 amino acids.

The chain is built from TRBV18 and TRBJ2-7; D possibly corresponds to TRBD1 (5 bases). The V gene lost 2 bases and the J gene lost 6 bases, with 8 bases spanning the gap. The CDR3 is made up of 12 amino acids. The germline gives CDR1 KGHSH, CDR2 LQKENI. CDR3 residues: CASSPVGREQYF. The CDR3 DNA reads TGTGCCAGCTCACCAGTGGGGCGCGAGCAGTACTTC.

This clone was detected a few times. This chain joins TRBV5-6 and TRBJ1-3; no firm D call. Looked up from germline, CDR1 is SGHDT and CDR2 is YYEEEE. The CDR3 covers 15 residues. The V gene lost 1 base and the J gene lost 0 bases, with 8 bases spanning the gap. Here the CDR3 reads CASSLTGSSGNTIYF. CDR3 coding DNA: TGTGCCAGCAGCTTGACGGGGAGCTCTGGAAACACCATATATTTT. The full variable domain, in which reference TRBV5-6 and TRBJ1-3 provide the parts outside the CDR3, is DAGVTQSPTHLIKTRGQQVTLRCSPKSGHDTVSWYQQALGQGPQFIFQYYEEEERQRGNFPDRFSGHQFPNYSSELNVNALLLGDSALYLCASSLTGSSGNTIYFGEGSWLTVV.

The V call is TRBV10-3, the J call TRBJ2-7; 8 nucleotides line up with TRBD1. The CDR3 runs 15 residues. Trimming cost V 0 bases and J 3 bases; bases outside gene matches: 4. CDR1 and CDR2 (germline): ENHRY, SYGVKD. CDR3 in DNA: TGTGCCATCAGTGAGTCTGGGACAGGACACTACGAGCAGTACTTC. Its translation is CAISESGTGHYEQYF.

The rearrangement joins TRBV7-3 to TRBJ2-7; perhaps TRBD1 as D (5 bases). V lost 5 bases, J lost 2 bases, and 13 bases lay in between. There are 14 residues in the CDR3. The germline V gene has CDR1 SGHTA and CDR2 FQGTGA. CDR3 sequence (DNA): TGTGCCAGCAGCCCGGGCGCAGGGACCTACGAGCAGTACTTC. This codes for CASSPGAGTYEQYF.

The chain employs TRBV19 and TRBJ1-3; weak D call: TRBD1 (5 bases). Germline loops: CDR1 LNHDA, CDR2 SQIVND (reference sequence). V shed 9 bases and J shed 0 bases, with 15 bases lying between them. The CDR3 covers 15 residues. The CDR3 loop is CASGRQLSSGNTIYF. CDR3 sequence (DNA): TGTGCCAGCGGGAGACAGCTCTCCTCTGGAAACACCATATATTTT.

The count of this clone is one. The chain recombines TRBV27 with TRBJ1-1; unclear D gene. The CDR3 is made up of 14 amino acids. Germline CDR1 is MNHEY and CDR2 is SMNVEV (reference sequence). Trimming stripped 2 bases from V and 4 bases from J, with 11 bases between. This CDR3 is CASSLAPSGTEAFF. In nucleotides, the CDR3 is TGTGCCAGCAGTTTAGCCCCTAGCGGCACTGAAGCTTTCTTT.